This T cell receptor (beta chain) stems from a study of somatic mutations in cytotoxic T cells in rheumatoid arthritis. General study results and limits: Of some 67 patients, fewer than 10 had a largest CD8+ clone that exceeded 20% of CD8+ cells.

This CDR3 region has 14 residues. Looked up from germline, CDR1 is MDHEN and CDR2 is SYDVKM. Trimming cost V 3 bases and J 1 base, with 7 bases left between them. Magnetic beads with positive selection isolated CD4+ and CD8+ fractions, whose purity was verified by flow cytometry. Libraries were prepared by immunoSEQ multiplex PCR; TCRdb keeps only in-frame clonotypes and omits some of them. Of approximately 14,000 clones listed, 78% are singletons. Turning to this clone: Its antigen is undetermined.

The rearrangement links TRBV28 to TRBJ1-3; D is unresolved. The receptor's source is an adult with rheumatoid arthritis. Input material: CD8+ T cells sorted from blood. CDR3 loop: CASSFLESGNTIYF. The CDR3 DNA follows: TGTGCCAGCAGTTTTCTCGAGTCTGGAAACACCATATATTTT.